This TCR beta chain was identified in a study of OX40 agonist ivuxolimab in advanced cancers. Study summary: Checkpoint inhibitors had been given previously to 40% of patients. Overall study findings and caveats: Expanded peripheral T cell antigen specificity was not determined. The mean number of expanded clones was higher in CD8+ T cells than in CD4+.

This CDR3 contains 16 residues. CDR1 ENHRY and CDR2 SYGVKD come from the germline V gene. Losses at the gene ends were 6 bases for V and 7 bases for J; bases not matched to a gene: 10. Enrollment shut out patients with autoimmune disease history or systemic immunosuppression. On this clone itself: The target antigen is unknown.

Sequencing was performed with immunoSEQ multiplex PCR; in TCRdb, only in-frame clones are kept and a portion is missing. This table holds tens of thousands of clones, about 80% found once. The V call is TRBV10-3, the J call TRBJ1-6; TRBD1 agrees at 9 bases. Sample: CD4+ or CD8+ T cells sorted from blood, taken in a trial of the OX40 agonist ivuxolimab. This sequence was found in an adult with an advanced solid tumor such as melanoma, head and neck, liver or kidney cancer. The chain's CDR3 is CAISEKGQGENSPLHF. CDR3 coding DNA: TGTGCCATCAGCGAAAAGGGACAGGGAGAAAATTCACCCCTCCACTTT.